These 23 T cell receptor beta chains originate from one sample sequenced in a study of cytomegalovirus exposure and HLA in healthy donors. The study ran its PCR with 60 Vbeta and 13 Jbeta primers. Profiling relied on immunoSEQ multiplex PCR, and the TCRdb table lists in-frame clones only, not all of them. The data contain 110,000 or so clones, around 70% of them singletons. The material sequenced was PBMCs. The receptors shown here come from a woman aged 45-60 years in good health and CMV-seropositive.

CDR3 nucleotides: TGCGCCAGCAGCTTGAAGACAGGGGGGTCGGGAAACACCATATATTTT. Its translation: CASSLKTGGSGNTIYF. The V gene is TRBV5-1, the J gene TRBJ1-3, with 9 bases fitting TRBD1. Germline lookup yields CDR1 SGHRS and CDR2 YFSETQ. The CDR3 runs to 16 residues. Unmatched junction bases numbered 6, after V lost 1 base and J lost 4 bases.

The chain recombines TRBV28 with TRBJ2-1; a weak D match, TRBD2 (5 bases). The CDR3 length is 12 residues. Germline CDR1 MDHEN, CDR2 SYDVKM. The V end lost 3 bases, the J end lost 11 bases, and 11 bases lay between the germline ends. The CDR3 DNA sequence: TGTGCCAGCAGTTTTGGTCGGGATCAGCAGTTCTTC. It is translated as CASSFGRDQQFF.

V gene TRBV4-2 combines with J gene TRBJ1-4, with TRBD1 as a possible D gene (5 bases). Looked up from germline, CDR1 is LGHNA and CDR2 is YNFKEQ. This CDR3 spans 15 amino acids. Trimming took 1 base from V and 8 from J, leaving 14 bases between them. The chain's CDR3 is CASSQGQGGGEKLFF. DNA of the CDR3: TGTGCCAGCAGCCAAGGCCAGGGAGGTGGGGAAAAACTGTTTTTT.

The J gene is TRBJ2-1, the V gene TRBV15; maybe TRBD2 (6 bases). V dropped 0 bases and J dropped 2 bases, with 14 bases sitting between them. The germline V gene has CDR1 LNHNV and CDR2 YYDKDF (reference sequence). The CDR3 loop spans 17 amino acids. CDR3 bases: TGTGCCACCAGCAGAGATCCCCGGGACTCAGCCTACAATGAGCAGTTCTTC. Amino acids: CATSRDPRDSAYNEQFF. The full variable domain, in which reference TRBV15 and TRBJ2-1 provide the parts outside the CDR3, is DAMVIQNPRYQVTQFGKPVTLSCSQTLNHNVMYWYQQKSSQAPKLLFHYYDKDFNNEADTPDNFQSRRPNTSFCFLDIRSPGLGDTAMYLCATSRDPRDSAYNEQFFGPGTRLTVL.

The chain is built from TRBV15 and TRBJ2-3; D gene uncertain. This CDR3 is built from 15 residues. Per the germline V gene, CDR1 is LNHNV and CDR2 is YYDKDF (reference sequence). The V end lost 0 bases, the J end lost 1 base, and 8 bases lay between the germline ends. CDR3 in amino acids: CATSRDGSRTDTQYF. CDR3 bases: TGTGCCACCAGCAGAGATGGTAGCCGCACAGATACGCAGTATTTT.

The CDR3 nucleotides read TGTGCCAGCAGTACGGGACAGGGAGGGGACTATGGCTACACCTTC. It specifies CASSTGQGGDYGYTF. The chain is built from TRBV28 and TRBJ1-2; the match to TRBD1 covers 9 bases. This CDR3 spans 15 amino acids. Trimming removed 5 bases from V and 3 bases from J; junction bases left unmatched: 7. Germline lookup yields CDR1 MDHEN and CDR2 SYDVKM.

This clone came up a few times. The chain has TRBV4-1 and TRBJ1-2; D might be TRBD1 (5 bases). Germline CDR1 is MGHRA and CDR2 is YSYEKL. Trimming removed 0 bases from V and 4 bases from J, with 15 bases in between. The CDR3 consists of 16 residues. CDR3 in amino acids: CASSQDGAPDTYGYTF. The CDR3 coding sequence is TGCGCCAGCAGCCAAGATGGGGCCCCAGACACCTATGGCTACACCTTC.

This clone appeared a single time. This chain connects TRBV28 to TRBJ1-2; TRBD1 aligns across 7 bases. Per the germline V gene, CDR1 is MDHEN and CDR2 is SYDVKM. V trimming: 6 bases; J trimming: 4 bases; junction bases outside the gene matches: 8. The CDR3 is 14 residues long. CDR3 DNA: TGTGCCAGCAGGCCGACAAGGGGGCTCTATGGCTACACCTTC. Translated, it gives CASRPTRGLYGYTF.

CDR3 DNA sequence: TGCGCCAGCAGCTTAAATTGGGGCGGACAAGAGACCCAGTACTTC. As protein: CASSLNWGGQETQYF. The rearrangement uses TRBV5-1 and TRBJ2-5; tentative D call: TRBD1 (5 bases). This CDR3 region has 15 residues. V lost 2 bases and J 2 bases, leaving 13 bases between the germline ends. The germline CDR1 and CDR2 sequences are SGHRS and YFSETQ.

This clone came up a few times. CDR3 DNA sequence: TGTGCCAGCAGCCCCGGCGAACAGGGATGCCAGAGCAATCAGCCCCAGCATTTT. It yields the protein CASSPGEQGCQSNQPQHF. The J gene is TRBJ1-5, the V gene TRBV11-3; D is perhaps TRBD1 (6 bases). V gave up 5 bases and J gave up 1 base, with 21 bases separating them. The CDR3 sequence is 18 residues long. Germline values: CDR1 SGHNT, CDR2 YENEEA. Using reference TRBV11-3 and TRBJ1-5 for the parts outside the CDR3, the full variable domain is EAGVVQSPRYKIIEKKQPVAFWCNPISGHNTLYWYLQNLGQGPELLIRYENEEAVDDSQLPKDRFSAERLKGVDSTLKIQPAELGDSAVYLCASSPGEQGCQSNQPQHFGDGTRLSIL.

The chain employs TRBV7-9 and TRBJ2-7; 8 bases are a match to TRBD1. Per the germline V gene, CDR1 is SEHNR and CDR2 is FQNEAQ (reference sequence). This CDR3 region has 12 residues. V shed 5 bases, J shed 5 bases, and the junction held 2 bases outside the gene matches. CDR3 DNA: TGTGCCAGCAGCCAGACAGGGGACGAGCAGTACTTC. It codes for CASSQTGDEQYF.

The CDR3: CASSLGLSGNTEAFF. CDR3 bases: TGCGCCAGCAGCTTGGGGCTGTCGGGAAACACTGAAGCTTTCTTT. The chain has TRBV5-1 and TRBJ1-1; no clear D gene. Germline-derived CDR1 and CDR2 are SGHRS and YFSETQ. CDR3 length: 15 amino acids. Trimming removed 0 bases at V and 2 bases at J, with 11 bases between.

The chain couples TRBV15 to TRBJ1-2; D unclear. Germline CDR1 and CDR2: LNHNV and YYDKDF (reference sequence). This CDR3 comprises 14 residues. V lost 2 bases and J lost 8, with 15 bases in between. Here the CDR3 DNA reads TGTGCCACCAGCAGAAACCGGGCCAGCGGGGGCTACACCTTC. As protein: CATSRNRASGGYTF.

This sequence joins TRBV7-3 and TRBJ1-1; D is possibly TRBD1 (5 bases). V lost 1 base and J 6 bases, leaving 12 bases between the germline ends. The CDR3 covers 14 residues. Germline V CDR1 and CDR2: SGHTA, FQGTGA. This CDR3 is CASSLMGGSAEAFF. CDR3 DNA: TGTGCCAGCAGCTTAATGGGGGGTAGCGCTGAAGCTTTCTTT.

The V call is TRBV29-1, the J call TRBJ1-1, with D maybe TRBD1 (6 bases). In germline, CDR1 is SQVTM, CDR2 ANQGSEA. V lost 2 bases to trimming and J lost 7 bases, with 14 bases between them. The CDR3 extends over 13 amino acids. CDR3 loop: CSVENRADLEAFF. The DNA for the CDR3 is TGCAGCGTTGAAAACAGGGCGGACCTTGAAGCTTTCTTT.

The CDR3 sequence: CAWSVLSGYAEAFF. The CDR3 coding sequence is TGTGCCTGGAGTGTACTCTCAGGGTACGCTGAAGCTTTCTTT. The V gene is TRBV30, the J gene TRBJ1-1; the D gene is possibly TRBD1 (5 bases). The germline CDR1 and CDR2 sequences are GTSNPN and SVGIG (reference sequence). V shed 0 bases and J shed 6 bases, with 14 bases lying between them. CDR3 size: 14 residues.

CDR3 sequence: CAISESGRGQSYEQYF. The DNA of the CDR3 is TGTGCCATCAGTGAGTCTGGCAGGGGGCAGTCCTACGAGCAGTACTTC. J is TRBJ2-5 and V is TRBV10-3, with TRBD1 matching over 8 bases. The J call may be wrong; the DNA end is better matched by TRBJ2-7. Per germline, CDR1 ENHRY and CDR2 SYGVKD. The CDR3 extends over 16 amino acids.

This rearrangement joins TRBV11-2 to TRBJ1-3, with TRBD1 as a possible D gene (6 bases). In germline, CDR1 is SGHAT, CDR2 FQNNGV. This CDR3 region has 16 residues. Trimming pared 8 bases from V and 0 bases from J, leaving 17 bases between. CDR3 nucleotides: TGTGCCAGCCGAACACTGACAGGTCGCTCTGGAAACACCATATATTTT. The encoded protein is CASRTLTGRSGNTIYF.

This sequence joins TRBV10-2 and TRBJ1-2; D is uncertain. This CDR3 region has 13 residues. Germline V gene sequence: CDR1 WSHSY, CDR2 SAAADI. V lost 2 bases and J 6 bases, leaving 10 bases between the germline ends. CDR3 in amino acids: CASSEPLVDGYTF. Here the CDR3 DNA reads TGCGCCAGCAGTGAGCCACTAGTGGATGGCTACACCTTC.

This clone was recorded once. The V and J genes are TRBV30 and TRBJ1-6; D is possibly TRBD1 (6 bases). CDR3 length: 13 residues. Germline CDR1 is GTSNPN and CDR2 is SVGIG (reference sequence). V lost 4 bases and J lost 8, with 12 bases in between. The CDR3 sequence is CAWTPGDYSPLHF. The CDR3 nucleotides read TGTGCCTGGACCCCAGGGGATTATTCACCCCTCCACTTT.

The chain combines TRBV10-3 with TRBJ2-7; D not certain. The ends were cut back, 3 bases at V and 2 bases at J, with 11 bases in the middle. The CDR3 extends over 14 amino acids. CDR1 and CDR2 (germline): ENHRY, SYGVKD. This CDR3 is CAISESAGTYEQYF. The CDR3 DNA reads as TGTGCCATCAGTGAATCGGCAGGAACCTACGAGCAGTACTTC.

This chain links TRBV19 with TRBJ2-5, with D hard to call. The CDR3 is 17 residues long. The germline CDR1 and CDR2 sequences are LNHDA and SQIVND (reference sequence). V was shortened by 5 bases and J by 2 bases, with 21 bases between the two germline ends. The CDR3 DNA reads as TGTGCCAGTAGTCAGTCGCTTCGTTACAGCTCACAAGAGACCCAGTACTTC. Its protein is CASSQSLRYSSQETQYF.

This sequence joins TRBV29-1 and TRBJ1-3; a possible D gene is TRBD1 (6 bases). Between the trimmed V and J ends, which lost 3 bases and 2 bases, there was a span of 11 bases. This CDR3 is built from 14 residues. Germline CDR1 reads SQVTM; CDR2 reads ANQGSEA. In nucleotides, the CDR3 is TGCAGCGTTGACGCCAGGGGCCCTGGAAACACCATATATTTT. Protein sequence: CSVDARGPGNTIYF.